The next 27 T cell receptor beta chains were all read from a single sample in a study of response to subunit inactivated influenza vaccine. MiXCR, run by TCRdb on the RT-PCR reads, gives a single entry per CDR3 protein. The repertoire consists of 500,000 to 550,000 distinct CDR3 sequences, with around 8% occurring once and the leading ten covering 10% to 15%. The material sequenced was PBMCs from blood, taken about 24 months after vaccination. The receptors shown here come from a man between 45 and 75 years old who received an inactivated influenza vaccine.

Only a few counts were recorded for this clonotype. The chain combines TRBV11-2 with TRBJ2-6; the D gene could be TRBD1 or TRBD2 (6 bases each). Germline V gene data show CDR1 as SGHAT and CDR2 as FQNNGV. Trimming cost V 4 bases and J 4 bases, with 17 bases left between them. This CDR3 has 17 residues. The CDR3 region is CASSSRTGAEGANVLTF. Written as DNA, the CDR3 is TGTGCCAGCAGCTCCCGGACGGGGGCGGAAGGGGCCAACGTCCTGACTTTC.

The chain uses TRBV28 and TRBJ2-5; D ambiguous. Trimming removed 9 bases at V and 2 bases at J, with 13 bases between. The length of the CDR3 is 13 residues. Germline-derived CDR1 and CDR2 are MDHEN and SYDVKM. CDR3 bases: TGTGCCAGTCTACGTAGCTTACAAGAGACCCAGTACTTC. Its protein is CASLRSLQETQYF. The full variable domain, completed using reference TRBV28 and TRBJ2-5, is DVKVTQSSRYLVKRTGEKVFLECVQDMDHENMFWYRQDPGLGLRLIYFSYDVKMKEKGDIPEGYSVSREKKERFSLILESASTNQTSMYLCASLRSLQETQYFGPGTRLLVL.

This clonotype was detected a few times. J is TRBJ2-7 and V is TRBV6-2 or TRBV6-3; D is ambiguous. CDR3 size: 12 residues. The germline V gene has CDR1 MNHEY and CDR2 SVGEGT. Trimming took off 4 bases at V and 3 bases at J, with 7 bases between the two ends. The DNA of the CDR3 is TGTGCCAGCAGTTCGGGCCGCTACGAGCAGTACTTC. Protein: CASSSGRYEQYF.

The chain uses TRBV24-1 and TRBJ2-7; 10 nucleotides match TRBD1. The trim removed 5 bases at V and 5 bases at J, leaving 2 bases unmatched. The CDR3 runs to 13 residues. Germline V gene data show CDR1 as KGHDR and CDR2 as SFDVKD. This CDR3 is CATSAGQGDEQYF. DNA for the CDR3: TGTGCCACCAGTGCCGGACAGGGGGACGAGCAGTACTTC.

Ten or more counts support this clonotype. This sequence joins TRBV3-1 and TRBJ2-2, with 8 bases matching TRBD1. The CDR3 is 16 amino acids. With V trimmed by 5 bases and J by 4 bases, 9 bases remained unmatched. Germline-derived CDR1 and CDR2 are LGHDT and YNNKEL (reference sequence). The CDR3 bases are TGTGCCAGCAGCAATACAGGGGGGCTGGGCACCGGGGAGCTGTTTTTT. Encoded protein: CASSNTGGLGTGELFF.

This clonotype has a handful of counts. V gene TRBV9 combines with J gene TRBJ1-1; no clear D gene. This CDR3 is built from 13 residues. Germline V gene data show CDR1 as SGDLS and CDR2 as YYNGEE. Trimming pared 3 bases from V and 3 bases from J, leaving 9 bases between. In DNA, the CDR3 is TGTGCCAGCAGCGCCCATACTTACACTGAAGCTTTCTTT. It encodes CASSAHTYTEAFF.

Notes on this clonotype: A read error is possible here, since a much larger clone lies one base away. V is TRBV5-1 and J is TRBJ2-1; D not certain. Trimming stripped 3 bases from V and 4 bases from J, with 14 bases between. The CDR3 is 15 residues long. Germline CDR1 and CDR2: SGHRS and YFSETQ. In DNA, the CDR3 is TGCGCCAGCAGCTCCGAGGTAATAGGGTACAATGAGCAGTTCTTC. Amino acid sequence: CASSSEVIGYNEQFF.

This clonotype was seen a few times. The J gene is TRBJ2-5, the V gene TRBV20-1; TRBD1 might be the D (6 bases). The CDR3 totals 14 residues. Germline V CDR1 and CDR2: DFQATT, SNEGSKA (reference sequence). V gave up 6 bases and J gave up 3 bases, with 17 bases separating them. CDR3 bases: TGCAGTGCCCCCTCACAGGGACGAAAAGAGACCCAGTACTTC. Its protein product is CSAPSQGRKETQYF.

The chain carries TRBV6-5 and TRBJ1-4; D is unclear. This CDR3 is built from 12 residues. Trimming left V 8 bases short and J 7 bases short, with 11 bases between. Germline CDR1 is MNHEY and CDR2 is SVGAGI. CDR3 protein: CASGPWGEKLFF. CDR3 DNA: TGTGCCAGCGGGCCCTGGGGTGAAAAACTGTTTTTT.

This clonotype was counted a single time. The V call is TRBV20-1, the J call TRBJ2-1; the D gene could be TRBD1 or TRBD2 (7 bases each). V lost 5 bases and J lost 5, with 19 bases in between. Germline CDR1 is DFQATT and CDR2 is SNEGSKA (reference sequence). This CDR3 is built from 15 residues. The CDR3 DNA sequence: TGCAGTGCTCTAGGGGGCGCGGGAGTCCACAATGAGCAGTTCTTC. Its translation is CSALGGAGVHNEQFF.

Only a few counts were recorded for this clonotype. CDR3 coding DNA: TGTGCCAGCAGCCTGATCGGCCGGGGGGCAACTAATGAAAAACTGTTTTTT. Residues: CASSLIGRGATNEKLFF. J is TRBJ1-4 and V is TRBV7-2, with D tentatively TRBD1 (5 bases). V was shortened by 5 bases and J by 0 bases, with 16 bases between the two germline ends. Germline values: CDR1 SGHTA, CDR2 FQGNSA. CDR3 size: 17 residues.

The J gene is TRBJ2-3, the V gene TRBV28, with 7 nucleotides matching TRBD2. The CDR3 covers 15 residues. Germline CDR1 and CDR2: MDHEN and SYDVKM. The ends lost 6 bases at V and 1 base at J; junction bases unmatched: 7. The chain's CDR3 is CASRPMGGGTDTQYF. CDR3 DNA sequence: TGTGCCAGCAGACCCATGGGGGGGGGCACAGATACGCAGTATTTT.

The chain couples TRBV12-3 or TRBV12-4 to TRBJ2-7; possible D gene TRBD2, 5 bases. V lost 4 bases, J lost 5 bases, and 18 bases lay in between. The CDR3 length is 15 residues. The chain's CDR3 is CASSSPGFLVNEQYF. The CDR3 bases are TGTGCCAGCAGTTCACCGGGATTCTTAGTCAACGAGCAGTACTTC.

This clonotype was seen a few times. V is TRBV20-1 and J is TRBJ2-2, with TRBD1 identical over 9 bases. V was clipped by 1 base and J by 3 bases; unmatched bases: 3. The CDR3 is 15 amino acids. CDR1 is DFQATT and CDR2 is SNEGSKA in the germline V gene (reference sequence). The DNA for the CDR3 is TGCAGTGCTAGAGCAGGGACAGGGCACACCGGGGAGCTGTTTTTT. Translating gives CSARAGTGHTGELFF.

The chain couples TRBV5-1 to TRBJ1-2; TRBD1 aligns across 8 bases. The CDR3 is 13 amino acids. Trimming removed 6 bases from V and 8 bases from J; junction bases left unmatched: 9. Germline loops: CDR1 SGHRS, CDR2 YFSETQ. This chain's CDR3 is CASNPDRGGGYTF. CDR3 nucleotide sequence: TGCGCCAGCAACCCCGACAGGGGCGGAGGCTACACCTTC.

This clonotype has a handful of counts. The J gene is TRBJ2-3, the V gene TRBV7-9, with D possibly matching TRBD2 (6 bases). The V and J ends lost 4 bases and 2 bases respectively, with 13 bases between them. The germline CDR1 and CDR2 sequences are SEHNR and FQNEAQ (reference sequence). The CDR3 runs to 15 residues. The CDR3 region has the DNA TGTGCCAGCAGCTCTCGACTAGAATCCACAGATACGCAGTATTTT. Amino acids: CASSSRLESTDTQYF.

V usage is TRBV7-6 and J usage is TRBJ2-3; 9 bases agree with TRBD2. This CDR3 region has 19 residues. The V gene end was trimmed by 4 bases and the J gene end by 4 bases; junction bases not matched to a gene: 18. Germline values: CDR1 SGHVS, CDR2 FNYEAQ. The CDR3 region has the DNA TGTGCCAGCAGCTCCCCTTTCGCGGGGGGGAGTCTACCTGCAGATACGCAGTATTTT. As protein: CASSSPFAGGSLPADTQYF.

V usage is TRBV5-6 and J usage is TRBJ1-2, with a possible D match to TRBD1 (6 bases). V lost 4 bases, J lost 6 bases, and 16 bases lay in between. The CDR3 contains 14 residues. Germline V gene lookup returns CDR1 SGHDT and CDR2 YYEEEE. The CDR3 here is CASSPGQRSDGYTF. The CDR3 DNA follows: TGTGCCAGCAGCCCTGGACAGAGGAGTGATGGCTACACCTTC.

This chain uses TRBV27 with TRBJ2-1; 12 nucleotides match TRBD2. The V segment lost 5 bases and the J segment 9 bases; nucleotides outside the gene matches: 11. The germline gives CDR1 MNHEY, CDR2 SMNVEV (reference sequence). This CDR3 contains 16 residues. The CDR3 sequence: CASSPGPTSGGGEQFF. The DNA of the CDR3 is TGTGCCAGCAGTCCCGGACCGACTAGCGGGGGTGGTGAGCAGTTCTTC.

This chain joins TRBV29-1 and TRBJ2-3, with 8 bases that match TRBD1. CDR1 and CDR2 (germline): SQVTM, ANQGSEA. This CDR3 is built from 13 residues. V lost 5 bases to trimming and J lost 4 bases; unmatched junction nucleotides: 5. CDR3 region: CSVLDRAADTQYF. The CDR3 DNA reads as TGCAGCGTTTTGGACAGGGCGGCAGATACGCAGTATTTT.

The gene calls are TRBV7-2 and TRBJ2-1; the D gene could be TRBD1 or TRBD2 (6 bases each). CDR3 size: 15 residues. Germline V gives CDR1 SGHTA, CDR2 FQGNSA. Trimming pared 0 bases from V and 7 bases from J, leaving 13 bases between. This CDR3 reads CASSLATGARNEQFF. Here the CDR3 DNA reads TGTGCCAGCAGCTTAGCCACGGGGGCGCGGAATGAGCAGTTCTTC.

The J gene is TRBJ2-2, the V gene TRBV5-8; TRBD1 matches at 9 bases. This CDR3 has 15 residues. The V and J ends lost 4 bases and 9 bases, in that order; junction bases with no gene match: 10. CDR1 is SGHTS and CDR2 is YDEGEE in the germline V gene. CDR3 region: CASSQGQGDPRELFF. DNA of the CDR3: TGTGCCAGCAGCCAGGGACAGGGTGACCCCCGGGAGCTGTTTTTT.

The chain uses TRBV12-3 or TRBV12-4 and TRBJ2-7; 13 nucleotides match TRBD2. The CDR3 runs 20 residues. The J segment lost 3 bases and the V segment lost 4 bases, leaving 18 bases of the junction unmatched. The CDR3 bases are TGTGCCAGCAGTTCCGTTCCTCGCTTTGGGACTAGCGGGAAAAACTACGAGCAGTACTTC. Translated: CASSSVPRFGTSGKNYEQYF.

This clonotype has only a few counts. The chain recombines TRBV6-2 or TRBV6-3 with TRBJ2-5; D unresolved. Germline CDR1 MNHEY, CDR2 SVGEGT. This CDR3 is 13 amino acids long. Trimming removed 3 bases at V and 5 bases at J, with 10 bases between. The CDR3 sequence is CASSYFPSETQYF. CDR3 DNA sequence: TGTGCCAGCAGTTATTTCCCATCGGAGACCCAGTACTTC.

This clonotype appeared many times. The chain recombines TRBV5-1 with TRBJ2-2; TRBD1 agrees at 10 bases. V gave up 3 bases and J gave up 6 bases; unmatched junction bases: 11. The CDR3 is made up of 17 amino acids. Germline V lookup: CDR1 SGHRS, CDR2 YFSETQ. The CDR3, as DNA: TGCGCCAGCAGCTCGAGCCCGACAGGGGGCGCGGCCGGGGAGCTGTTTTTT. It is translated as CASSSSPTGGAAGELFF.

V is TRBV10-2 and J is TRBJ1-2; the D gene is possibly TRBD1 (5 bases). Trimming removed 6 bases from V and 1 base from J, with 12 bases in between. The CDR3 has 14 residues. Per germline, CDR1 WSHSY and CDR2 SAAADI. In DNA, the CDR3 is TGCGCCAGCAGACCGGGACGGAGTAACTATGGCTACACCTTC. This gives the protein CASRPGRSNYGYTF.

This clonotype came up many times. J is TRBJ2-2 and V is TRBV12-3 or TRBV12-4; D might be TRBD1 (5 bases). The CDR3 covers 15 residues. V was clipped by 9 bases and J by 6 bases, with 20 bases between them. The CDR3 bases are TGTGCCAGTACTTACCTCCGGCCAGGGTCCGGGGAGCTGTTTTTT. The encoded protein is CASTYLRPGSGELFF.